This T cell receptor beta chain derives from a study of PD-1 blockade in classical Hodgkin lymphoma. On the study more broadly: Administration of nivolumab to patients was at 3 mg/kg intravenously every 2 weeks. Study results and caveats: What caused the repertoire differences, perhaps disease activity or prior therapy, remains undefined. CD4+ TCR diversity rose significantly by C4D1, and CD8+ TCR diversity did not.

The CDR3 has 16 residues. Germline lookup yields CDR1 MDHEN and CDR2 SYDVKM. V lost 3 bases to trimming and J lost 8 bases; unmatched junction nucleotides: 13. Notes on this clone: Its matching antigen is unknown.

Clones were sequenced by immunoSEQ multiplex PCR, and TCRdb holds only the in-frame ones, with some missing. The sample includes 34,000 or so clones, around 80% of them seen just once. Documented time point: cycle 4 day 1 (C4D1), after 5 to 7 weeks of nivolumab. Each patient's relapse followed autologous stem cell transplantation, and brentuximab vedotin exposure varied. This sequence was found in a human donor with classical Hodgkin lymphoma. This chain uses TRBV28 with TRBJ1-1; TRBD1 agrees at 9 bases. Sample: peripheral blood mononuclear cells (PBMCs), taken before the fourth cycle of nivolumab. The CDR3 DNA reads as TGTGCCAGCAGTTTGCCCGGGACAGGGCGATCTCTGGAAGCTTTCTTT. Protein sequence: CASSLPGTGRSLEAFF.